This TCR delta chain was captured in a study of Vδ1+ human thymocytes. Regarding the study as a whole: Thymic TRG and TRD repertoires appeared highly polyclonal.

The J segment lost 0 bases and the V segment lost 3 bases, leaving 34 bases of the junction unmatched. The CDR3 has 25 amino acids. Germline V CDR1 and CDR2: TSWWSYY, QGS. In the case of this clone: Antigen: not known. This same CDR3 is encoded by further DNA sequences in the sample.

Extracted RNA was reverse transcribed into cDNA. Pooled V-gene forward primers with one constant-region reverse primer generated the CDR3 amplicons by multiplex PCR. With CATT, TCRdb re-called clones from the multiplex PCR reads. The sample records some 23,000 delta-chain clones, roughly 29% being singletons. The chain is built from TRDV1 and TRDJ1, with TRDD3 matching 7 bases. What was sequenced was Vdelta1+ gamma-delta thymocytes from the thymus. Subset described: FACS-sorted CD3+ TCRalphabeta- TCRVdelta1+ TCRVdelta2- thymocytes. The origin of this receptor is a boy in the first two years of life who had congenital heart surgery. CDR3 bases: TGTGCTCTTGGGGAGCCACGGTGGGACCTACGAAGGTGGAGGGATACCCTCCCTTACACCGATAAACTCATCTTT. It encodes CALGEPRWDLRRWRDTLPYTDKLIF.